This entry lists 17 T cell receptor beta chains sequenced from one sample in a study of shared clonotypes between healthy human individuals (dated by TCRdb to 2018 to 2021). Libraries were made using the immunoSEQ multiplex PCR assay. The clones in this table, taken by TCRdb from immuneACCESS, are in-frame only. Not every clone is retained; where verified, under half of the shortfall comes from an unresolved V gene, and the cause of the rest is unknown. This sample is represented by some 2 million clones; about 95% of them were singletons. The ten largest make up 1.1% of the sample. CD8 naive samples were CD45RO-negative cells positively selected for CCR7, giving a CD45RA+CCR7+ population that excluded TemRA cells. The sequenced sample was naive CD8+ T cells sorted from blood. The sample's cell subset or site label, decoded: CD45RA+CCR7+. Source of these receptors: a man aged 18 to 30 in good health.

V gene TRBV9 combines with J gene TRBJ2-1, with D unclear. Germline V gene lookup returns CDR1 SGDLS and CDR2 YYNGEE. This CDR3 has 13 amino acids. With 0 bases removed from V and 6 bases from J, the gap between germline ends came to 7 bases. This chain's CDR3 is CASSVGRSNEQFF. The CDR3 DNA follows: TGTGCCAGCAGCGTAGGCCGGTCCAATGAGCAGTTCTTC.

J is TRBJ1-5 and V is TRBV19, with D possibly TRBD1 on 5 matching bases. Trimming stripped 8 bases from V and 6 bases from J, with 17 bases between. The CDR3 covers 14 residues. The V gene's germline CDR1 is LNHDA and CDR2 SQIVND (reference sequence). CDR3 bases: TGTGCCAGTGGCGAGTTCGGGGGGACTCAGCCCCAGCATTTT. It is translated as CASGEFGGTQPQHF.

The chain links TRBV6-5 to TRBJ2-6; D unresolved. The V gene lost 2 bases and the J gene lost 1 base, with 3 bases spanning the gap. This CDR3 contains 14 residues. Germline V gene lookup returns CDR1 MNHEY and CDR2 SVGAGI. The CDR3 here is CASSYESGANVLTF. Written as DNA, the CDR3 is TGTGCCAGCAGTTACGAGTCTGGGGCCAACGTCCTGACTTTC.

The genes are TRBV10-3 and TRBJ2-7, with 7 nucleotides matching TRBD1. The junction had 11 bases not matched to a gene; V was cut back by 5 bases and J by 4 bases. Germline loops: CDR1 ENHRY, CDR2 SYGVKD. This CDR3 is built from 15 residues. CDR3 nucleotides: TGTGCCATCAGTCCCCCCGGGACAGAAAGATACGAGCAGTACTTC. Its translation is CAISPPGTERYEQYF.

V usage is TRBV9 and J usage is TRBJ1-2; tentative D call: TRBD1 (6 bases). The CDR3 extends over 16 amino acids. CDR1 is SGDLS and CDR2 is YYNGEE in the germline V gene. V was pared by 10 bases and J by 1 base, with 23 bases between. The chain's CDR3 is CARLRGHWRYNYGYTF. The CDR3 region has the DNA TGTGCCCGGTTAAGGGGACACTGGAGATATAACTATGGCTACACCTTC.

The V gene is TRBV7-9, the J gene TRBJ1-1; D might be TRBD1 (5 bases). Per germline, CDR1 SEHNR and CDR2 FQNEAQ (reference sequence). CDR3 length equals 15 residues. V was pared by 5 bases and J by 4 bases, with 17 bases between. DNA of the CDR3: TGTGCCAGCAGCGTATATACCGTCGGGGGCACTGAAGCTTTCTTT. Amino acid sequence: CASSVYTVGGTEAFF. Drawing the rest from reference TRBV7-9 and TRBJ1-1, the complete variable domain is DTGVSQNPRHKITKRGQNVTFRCDPISEHNRLYWYRQTLGQGPEFLTYFQNEAQLEKSRLLSDRFSAERPKGSFSTLEIQRTEQGDSAMYLCASSVYTVGGTEAFFGQGTRLTVV.

The genes are TRBV10-1 and TRBJ1-1; tentatively, D is TRBD1 (6 bases). The CDR3 is made up of 13 amino acids. From germline, CDR1 is WNHNN and CDR2 SYGVQD (reference sequence). The germline V and J ends were trimmed by 7 bases and 6 bases, with 15 bases remaining between them. CDR3 nucleotides: TGCGCCAGCAACCCGGGGGCTAACCCTGAAGCTTTCTTT. Its protein product is CASNPGANPEAFF.

The chain uses TRBV7-9 and TRBJ1-1, with D possibly matching TRBD1 (6 bases). This CDR3 region has 15 residues. Trimming took off 5 bases at V and 5 bases at J, with 18 bases between the two ends. Germline CDR1 and CDR2: SEHNR and FQNEAQ (reference sequence). CDR3 sequence: CASSPPGAGGTEAFF. The CDR3 DNA follows: TGTGCCAGCAGCCCGCCGGGGGCGGGAGGTACTGAAGCTTTCTTT.

Points on this clone: Other DNA sequences in this specimen translate into the identical CDR3. The chain carries TRBV5-1 and TRBJ2-7; D gene uncertain. The ends were cut back, 0 bases at V and 2 bases at J, with 9 bases in the middle. The germline V gene has CDR1 SGHRS and CDR2 YFSETQ. CDR3 size: 14 residues. This chain's CDR3 is CASSLEAAAYEQYF. Here the CDR3 DNA reads TGCGCCAGCAGCTTGGAGGCGGCTGCCTACGAGCAGTACTTC.

The rearrangement joins TRBV7-9 to TRBJ1-1; TRBD1 agrees at 8 bases. In germline, CDR1 is SEHNR, CDR2 FQNEAQ (reference sequence). The ends lost 5 bases at V and 1 base at J; junction bases unmatched: 6. This CDR3 has 15 amino acids. The CDR3 DNA sequence: TGTGCCAGCAGCAACCGGGGACAGGAGAACACTGAAGCTTTCTTT. Translating gives CASSNRGQENTEAFF. Complete variable domain (other parts from reference TRBV7-9 and TRBJ1-1): DTGVSQNPRHKITKRGQNVTFRCDPISEHNRLYWYRQTLGQGPEFLTYFQNEAQLEKSRLLSDRFSAERPKGSFSTLEIQRTEQGDSAMYLCASSNRGQENTEAFFGQGTRLTVV.

This clone was detected once. The chain recombines TRBV4-1 with TRBJ2-3; D is tentatively TRBD1 or TRBD2 (5 bases each). V was shortened by 0 bases and J by 0 bases, with 10 bases between the two germline ends. This CDR3 has 16 amino acids. Germline lookup yields CDR1 MGHRA and CDR2 YSYEKL. In DNA form, the CDR3 reads TGCGCCAGCAGCCAAGAAGGGGACGCCAGCACAGATACGCAGTATTTT. It specifies CASSQEGDASTDTQYF.

The chain is built from TRBV30 and TRBJ1-4, with unresolved D. Per the germline V gene, CDR1 is GTSNPN and CDR2 is SVGIG (reference sequence). This CDR3 region has 11 residues. Trimming stripped 8 bases from V and 5 bases from J, with 9 bases between. In DNA form, the CDR3 reads TGTGCCCAAGGTGGGAATGAAAAACTGTTTTTT. Its translation: CAQGGNEKLFF.

This chain joins TRBV29-1 and TRBJ2-6, with D unclear. CDR3 size: 11 residues. Germline values: CDR1 SQVTM, CDR2 ANQGSEA. Trimming took off 6 bases at V and 3 bases at J, with 3 bases between the two ends. CDR3 protein: CSVIGANVLTF. In nucleotides, the CDR3 is TGCAGCGTAATTGGGGCCAACGTCCTGACTTTC.

The count of this clone is one. Additional DNA sequences in this sample encode the identical CDR3. The chain combines TRBV2 with TRBJ1-6; TRBD1 agrees at 7 bases. The CDR3 has 15 amino acids. V dropped 8 bases and J dropped 0; count of bases not matched to a gene: 4. Germline assignment: CDR1 SNHLY and CDR2 FYNNEI. The CDR3, as DNA: TGTGCCAGCCGGGGGGACAGCTCCTATAATTCACCCCTCCACTTT. Protein sequence: CASRGDSSYNSPLHF.

The V and J genes are TRBV9 and TRBJ2-7; 10 bases are a match to TRBD1. The CDR3 sequence is 16 residues long. Germline V CDR1 and CDR2: SGDLS, YYNGEE. V lost 3 bases and J lost 4; bases outside the gene matches: 10. CDR3 DNA: TGTGCCAGCAGCGGGAGACAGGGGGCTCCCCCGTACGAGCAGTACTTC. Translating gives CASSGRQGAPPYEQYF. Combining the CDR3 with reference TRBV9 and TRBJ2-7 gives the whole variable domain DSGVTQTPKHLITATGQRVTLRCSPRSGDLSVYWYQQSLDQGLQFLIQYYNGEERAKGNILERFSAQQFPDLHSELNLSSLELGDSALYFCASSGRQGAPPYEQYFGPGTRLTVT.

This chain uses TRBV6-5 with TRBJ1-2; D may be TRBD1 (5 bases). V was cut by 0 bases and J by 3 bases, with 14 bases left in between. CDR3 length equals 16 residues. From germline, CDR1 is MNHEY and CDR2 SVGAGI. The CDR3 coding sequence is TGTGCCAGCAGTTACTCGAGGGCCGGGGGGGACTATGGCTACACCTTC. Translating it yields CASSYSRAGGDYGYTF.

The chain has TRBV27 and TRBJ2-7; D might be TRBD2 (6 bases). V was shortened by 3 bases and J by 4 bases, with 13 bases between the two germline ends. CDR1 MNHEY and CDR2 SMNVEV come from the germline V gene (reference sequence). The CDR3 has 14 residues. In DNA form, the CDR3 reads TGTGCCAGCAGTTTTGGGGGGAGTAATTACGAGCAGTACTTC. Residues: CASSFGGSNYEQYF.